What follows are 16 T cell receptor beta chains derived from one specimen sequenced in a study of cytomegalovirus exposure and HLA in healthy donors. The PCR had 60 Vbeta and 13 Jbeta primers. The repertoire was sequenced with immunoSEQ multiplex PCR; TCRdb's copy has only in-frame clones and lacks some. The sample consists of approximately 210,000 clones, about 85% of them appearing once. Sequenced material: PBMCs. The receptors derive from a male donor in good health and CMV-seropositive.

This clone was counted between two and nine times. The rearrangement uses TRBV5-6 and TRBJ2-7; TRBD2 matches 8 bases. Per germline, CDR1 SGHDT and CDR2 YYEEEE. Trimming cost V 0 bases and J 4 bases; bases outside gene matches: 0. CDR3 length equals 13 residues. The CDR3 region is CASSLASGYEQYF. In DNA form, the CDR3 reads TGTGCCAGCAGCTTGGCTAGCGGGTACGAGCAGTACTTC.

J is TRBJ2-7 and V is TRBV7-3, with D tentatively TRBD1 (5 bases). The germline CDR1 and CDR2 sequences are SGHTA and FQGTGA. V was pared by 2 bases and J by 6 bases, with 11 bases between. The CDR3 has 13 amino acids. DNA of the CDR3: TGTGCCAGCAGCTTATATCAGGGAATCGAGCAGTACTTC. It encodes CASSLYQGIEQYF.

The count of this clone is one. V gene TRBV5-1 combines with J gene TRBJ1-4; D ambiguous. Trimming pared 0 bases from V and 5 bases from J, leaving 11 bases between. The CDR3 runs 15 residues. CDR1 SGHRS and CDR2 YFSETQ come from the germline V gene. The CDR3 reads CASSLDVSRNEKLFF. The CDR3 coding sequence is TGCGCCAGCAGCTTGGATGTGTCACGGAATGAAAAACTGTTTTTT.

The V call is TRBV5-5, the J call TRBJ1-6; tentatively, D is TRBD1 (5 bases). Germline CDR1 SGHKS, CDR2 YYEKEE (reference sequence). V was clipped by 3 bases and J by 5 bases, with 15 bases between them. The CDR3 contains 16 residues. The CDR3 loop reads CASSSRGAGDNSPLHF. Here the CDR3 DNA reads TGTGCCAGCAGCTCCCGCGGGGCAGGCGATAATTCACCCCTCCACTTT. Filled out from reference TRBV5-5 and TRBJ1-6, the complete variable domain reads DAGVTQSPTHLIKTRGQQVTLRCSPISGHKSVSWYQQVLGQGPQFIFQYYEKEERGRGNFPDRFSARQFPNYSSELNVNALLLGDSALYLCASSSRGAGDNSPLHFGNGTRLTVT.

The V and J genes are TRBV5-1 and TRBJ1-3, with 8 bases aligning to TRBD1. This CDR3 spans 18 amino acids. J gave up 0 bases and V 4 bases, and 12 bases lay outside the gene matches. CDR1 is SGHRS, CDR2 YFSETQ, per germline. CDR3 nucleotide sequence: TGCGCCAGCAGCGTGACAGGGGATCGCACTATCTCTGGAAACACCATATATTTT. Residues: CASSVTGDRTISGNTIYF. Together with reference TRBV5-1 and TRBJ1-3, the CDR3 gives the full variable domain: KAGVTQTPRYLIKTRGQQVTLSCSPISGHRSVSWYQQTPGQGLQFLFEYFSETQRNKGNFPGRFSGRQFSNSRSEMNVSTLELGDSALYLCASSVTGDRTISGNTIYFGEGSWLTVV.

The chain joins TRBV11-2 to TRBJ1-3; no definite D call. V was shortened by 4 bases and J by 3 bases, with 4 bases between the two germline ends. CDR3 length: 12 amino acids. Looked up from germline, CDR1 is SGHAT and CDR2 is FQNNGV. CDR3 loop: CASSSRGNTIYF. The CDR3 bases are TGTGCCAGCAGCTCCCGTGGAAACACCATATATTTT.

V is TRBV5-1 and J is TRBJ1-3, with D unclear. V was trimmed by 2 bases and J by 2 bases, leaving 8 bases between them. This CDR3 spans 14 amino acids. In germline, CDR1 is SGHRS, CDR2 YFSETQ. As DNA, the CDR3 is TGCGCCAGCAGCTTATACGGAGCTGGAAACACCATATATTTT. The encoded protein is CASSLYGAGNTIYF.

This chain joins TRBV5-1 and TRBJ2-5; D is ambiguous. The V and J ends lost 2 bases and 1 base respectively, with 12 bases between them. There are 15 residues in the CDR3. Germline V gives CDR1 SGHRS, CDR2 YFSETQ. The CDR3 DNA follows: TGCGCCAGCAGCTTCCGCCGGGTGATCCAAGAGACCCAGTACTTC. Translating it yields CASSFRRVIQETQYF.

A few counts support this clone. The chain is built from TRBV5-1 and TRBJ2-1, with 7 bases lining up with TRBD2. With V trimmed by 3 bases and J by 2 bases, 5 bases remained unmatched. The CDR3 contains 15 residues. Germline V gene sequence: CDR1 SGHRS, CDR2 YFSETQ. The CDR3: CASSSRAGTYNEQFF. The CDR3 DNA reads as TGCGCCAGCAGCTCTAGAGCGGGGACCTACAATGAGCAGTTCTTC.

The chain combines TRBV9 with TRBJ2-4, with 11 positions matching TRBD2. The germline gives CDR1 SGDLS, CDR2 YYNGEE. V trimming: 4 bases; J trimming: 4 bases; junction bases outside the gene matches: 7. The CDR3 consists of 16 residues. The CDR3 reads CASSRGLAGSKNIQYF. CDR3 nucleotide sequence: TGTGCCAGCAGCCGAGGACTAGCGGGCTCGAAAAACATTCAGTACTTC.

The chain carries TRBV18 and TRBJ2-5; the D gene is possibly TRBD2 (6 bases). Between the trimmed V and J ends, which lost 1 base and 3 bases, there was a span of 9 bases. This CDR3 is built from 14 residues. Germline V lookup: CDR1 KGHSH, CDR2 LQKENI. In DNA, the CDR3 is TGTGCCAGCTCACCACTGGTAGCGGAAGAGACCCAGTACTTC. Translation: CASSPLVAEETQYF.

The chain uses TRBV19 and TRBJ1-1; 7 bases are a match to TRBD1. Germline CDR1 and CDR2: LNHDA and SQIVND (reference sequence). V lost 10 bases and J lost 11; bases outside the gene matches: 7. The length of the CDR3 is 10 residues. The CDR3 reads CATRGDKAFF. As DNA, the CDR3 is TGTGCCACCAGGGGGGATAAGGCTTTCTTT.

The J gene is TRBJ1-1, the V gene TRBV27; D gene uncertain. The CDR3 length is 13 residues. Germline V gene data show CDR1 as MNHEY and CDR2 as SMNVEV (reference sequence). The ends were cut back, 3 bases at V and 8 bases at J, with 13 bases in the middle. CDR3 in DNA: TGTGCCAGCAGTTTCCCAGGTTCGGCCGAAGCTTTCTTT. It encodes CASSFPGSAEAFF.

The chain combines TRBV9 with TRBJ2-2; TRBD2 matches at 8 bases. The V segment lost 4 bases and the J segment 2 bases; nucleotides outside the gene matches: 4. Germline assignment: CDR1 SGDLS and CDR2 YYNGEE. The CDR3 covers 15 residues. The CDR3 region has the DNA TGTGCCAGCAGCAAAAGCGGGAGAAACACCGGGGAGCTGTTTTTT. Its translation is CASSKSGRNTGELFF.

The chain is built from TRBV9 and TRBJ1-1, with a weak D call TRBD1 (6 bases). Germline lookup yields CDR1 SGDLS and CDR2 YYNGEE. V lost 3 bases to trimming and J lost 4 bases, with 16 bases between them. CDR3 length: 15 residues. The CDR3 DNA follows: TGTGCCAGCAGCGCTTTACAGGGTTCGGGCACTGAAGCTTTCTTT. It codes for CASSALQGSGTEAFF.

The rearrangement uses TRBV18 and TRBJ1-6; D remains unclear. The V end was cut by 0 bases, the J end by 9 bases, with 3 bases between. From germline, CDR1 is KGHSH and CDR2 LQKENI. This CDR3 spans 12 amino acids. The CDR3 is CASSPPLSPLHF. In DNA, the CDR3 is TGTGCCAGCTCACCACCCCTTTCACCCCTCCACTTT.